This T cell receptor (beta chain) is from a study of T cells in Graves' hyperthyroidism and ophthalmopathy. This clonotype was seen many times. It was around 10 ml of fresh peripheral blood that supplied the PBMCs. CDR3 size: 15 residues. Looked up from germline, CDR1 is DFQATT and CDR2 is SNEGSKA (reference sequence). Trimming stripped 3 bases from V and 5 bases from J, with 17 bases between. RNA transcripts were the template for amplifying TCR beta CDR3 regions. Primed by the HTBI set, a first-round RT-PCR was run on the TCR CDR3. TCRdb itself ran the multiplex PCR reads through MiXCR, one entry per CDR3 protein. The table includes a few hundred thousand distinct CDR3 sequences, nearly 15% detected once.

This chain joins TRBV20-1 and TRBJ2-1, with D tentatively TRBD1 or TRBD2 (5 bases each). The specimen was blood. The sequence derives from a woman aged 45-60 years with Graves' hyperthyroidism that later progressed to Graves' ophthalmopathy. The CDR3 region has the DNA TGCAGTGCTAGTTGGGCCTTTTTGGGGGACAATGAGCAGTTCTTC. Its translation is CSASWAFLGDNEQFF.